Presented here are 25 T cell receptor beta chains from one specimen sequenced in a study of OX40 agonist ivuxolimab in advanced cancers. Some clones are missing from TCRdb's copy, which holds only in-frame ones; the method was immunoSEQ multiplex PCR. Of roughly 76,000 clones in the sample, 80% to 90% were seen once. Material: CD4+ or CD8+ T cells sorted from blood, obtained in a trial of the OX40 agonist ivuxolimab. These receptors all stem from an adult with an advanced solid tumor such as melanoma, head and neck, liver or kidney cancer.

V usage is TRBV20-1 and J usage is TRBJ1-1, with D tentatively TRBD1 (5 bases). The germline CDR1 and CDR2 sequences are DFQATT and SNEGSKA (reference sequence). The CDR3 has 11 residues. Trimming pared 4 bases from V and 9 bases from J, leaving 12 bases between. CDR3 loop: CSAKEPGKAFF. The CDR3 DNA is TGCAGTGCTAAGGAGCCAGGGAAAGCTTTCTTT.

This clone appeared a few times. The V gene is TRBV30, the J gene TRBJ1-1; no clear D. The length of the CDR3 is 12 residues. The germline V and J ends were trimmed by 3 bases and 1 base, with 6 bases remaining between them. Germline CDR1 GTSNPN, CDR2 SVGIG (reference sequence). The CDR3 reads CAWSEPNTEAFF. DNA for the CDR3: TGTGCCTGGAGCGAACCGAACACTGAAGCTTTCTTT.

This clone has a single count. In nucleotides, the CDR3 is TGTGCCAGCTCACCACCGGAGGGGGGGCGGTTCTTC. Protein product: CASSPPEGGRFF. V gene TRBV18 combines with J gene TRBJ2-1, with a possible D match to TRBD2 (7 bases). Looked up from germline, CDR1 is KGHSH and CDR2 is LQKENI. The CDR3 runs to 12 residues. The V end was cut by 0 bases, the J end by 15 bases, with 12 bases between.

The CDR3: CASRKTGGFDEQYF. The CDR3 DNA reads TGCGCCAGCAGGAAGACAGGGGGCTTCGACGAGCAGTACTTC. The V and J genes are TRBV5-1 and TRBJ2-5, with 10 bases that match TRBD1. The last part of the DNA fits TRBJ2-7 better; the J call may be wrong. The CDR3 totals 14 residues. Germline CDR1 reads SGHRS; CDR2 reads YFSETQ.

The chain recombines TRBV28 with TRBJ1-1; D remains ambiguous. Trimming removed 7 bases at V and 7 bases at J, with 13 bases between. The CDR3 runs 12 residues. Germline values: CDR1 MDHEN, CDR2 SYDVKM. CDR3: CASNPGRSEAFF. The CDR3 region has the DNA TGTGCCAGCAACCCCGGAAGGAGTGAAGCTTTCTTT.

This chain uses TRBV2 with TRBJ1-5; D unclear. The CDR3 contains 16 residues. CDR1 and CDR2 from the germline V gene are SNHLY and FYNNEI. The V end was cut by 6 bases, the J end by 4 bases, with 19 bases between. The CDR3 sequence: CASRDWARAANQPQHF. CDR3 sequence (DNA): TGTGCCAGCAGAGATTGGGCGCGGGCAGCAAATCAGCCCCAGCATTTT.

This clone was seen just once. The genes are TRBV5-1 and TRBJ2-1, with D possibly being TRBD1 (6 bases). This CDR3 spans 16 amino acids. The V end lost 0 bases, the J end lost 4 bases, and 14 bases lay between the germline ends. The V gene's germline CDR1 is SGHRS and CDR2 YFSETQ. CDR3 in DNA: TGCGCCAGCAGCTTGGCTGACAGGTACGATTACAATGAGCAGTTCTTC. It specifies CASSLADRYDYNEQFF.

The chain employs TRBV29-1 and TRBJ2-7; D remains ambiguous. The CDR3 spans 11 residues. Germline loops: CDR1 SQVTM, CDR2 ANQGSEA. Deletions cut 6 bases from V and 4 bases from J, with 10 bases between. CDR3: CSVQTAYEQYF. CDR3 bases: TGCAGCGTCCAAACCGCGTACGAGCAGTACTTC.

J is TRBJ2-1 and V is TRBV7-9; no firm D call. V was cut by 7 bases and J by 0 bases, with 10 bases left in between. CDR1 and CDR2 from the germline V gene are SEHNR and FQNEAQ (reference sequence). CDR3 length: 14 amino acids. CDR3 in DNA: TGTGCCAGCACCCCGCAGGTCTCCTACAATGAGCAGTTCTTC. Translated: CASTPQVSYNEQFF.

The rearrangement joins TRBV27 to TRBJ1-2, with 7 bases lining up with TRBD1. Losses at the gene ends were 9 bases for V and 5 bases for J; bases not matched to a gene: 6. In germline, CDR1 is MNHEY, CDR2 SMNVEV (reference sequence). There are 12 residues in the CDR3. The DNA for the CDR3 is TGTGCCAGGAGCAGGGGGAGGTATGGCTACACCTTC. It codes for CARSRGRYGYTF.

This clone was counted once. The V gene is TRBV11-3, the J gene TRBJ1-3; D unresolved. Germline CDR1 SGHNT, CDR2 YENEEA. Trimming stripped 3 bases from V and 0 bases from J, with 9 bases between. The CDR3 has 15 amino acids. The CDR3 DNA sequence: TGTGCCAGCAGCTTTGTTTACCTCTCTGGAAACACCATATATTTT. Its protein is CASSFVYLSGNTIYF.

The J gene is TRBJ2-2, the V gene TRBV5-4; 9 bases match TRBD2. J gave up 6 bases and V 2 bases, and 17 bases lay outside the gene matches. This CDR3 has 19 residues. Germline assignment: CDR1 SGHNT and CDR2 YYREEE (reference sequence). The CDR3 sequence: CASSFLLAGTFLRAGELFF. The DNA for the CDR3 is TGTGCCAGCAGCTTCCTTCTAGCGGGAACTTTTTTGCGGGCCGGGGAGCTGTTTTTT.

V gene TRBV7-9 combines with J gene TRBJ2-7, with D unresolved. The CDR3 totals 13 residues. V was clipped by 1 base and J by 5 bases, with 9 bases between them. Looked up from germline, CDR1 is SEHNR and CDR2 is FQNEAQ (reference sequence). CDR3 DNA sequence: TGTGCCAGCAGCTTAGGGGGTTCTGACGAGCAGTACTTC. Its protein product is CASSLGGSDEQYF.

The rearrangement links TRBV2 to TRBJ2-7; 10 bases line up with TRBD2. This CDR3 region has 16 residues. The germline V gene has CDR1 SNHLY and CDR2 FYNNEI. V trimming: 3 bases; J trimming: 2 bases; junction bases outside the gene matches: 7. The CDR3 loop is CASSDPRTSGAYEQYF. The CDR3 DNA reads as TGTGCCAGCAGTGACCCCCGTACTAGCGGGGCCTACGAGCAGTACTTC.

J is TRBJ1-3 and V is TRBV9; D ambiguous. Germline values: CDR1 SGDLS, CDR2 YYNGEE. The CDR3 is made up of 16 amino acids. Trimming left V 1 base short and J 8 bases short, with 19 bases between. The CDR3 DNA reads as TGTGCCAGCAGCGTAACTGCGGATTTTCGGATGCACACCATATATTTT. This gives the protein CASSVTADFRMHTIYF.

The chain employs TRBV7-8 and TRBJ2-3; 9 bases align to TRBD2. Trimming cost V 2 bases and J 3 bases; bases outside gene matches: 6. CDR1 is SGHVS, CDR2 FQNEAQ, per germline. This CDR3 is built from 16 residues. CDR3 coding DNA: TGTGCCAGCAGCTTATTAGCGGGAGTCCGGACAGATACGCAGTATTTT. It codes for CASSLLAGVRTDTQYF.

The chain is built from TRBV27 and TRBJ1-1; TRBD1 matches 7 bases. V shed 5 bases and J 4 bases; nucleotides not matched to a gene: 13. Germline CDR1 and CDR2: MNHEY and SMNVEV (reference sequence). The CDR3 covers 16 residues. This CDR3 is CASSPLLLGGITEAFF. CDR3 DNA: TGTGCCAGCAGTCCCCTTCTGCTAGGGGGCATCACTGAAGCTTTCTTT.

The chain is built from TRBV6-1 and TRBJ1-4; 8 positions match TRBD1. This CDR3 has 16 amino acids. Germline lookup yields CDR1 MNHNS and CDR2 SASEGT. After removal of 2 bases from V and 13 bases from J, the junction contained 15 bases not matched to a gene. This CDR3 is CASSEQGAGVRNGLFF. CDR3 nucleotides: TGTGCCAGCAGTGAACAGGGGGCGGGGGTGAGGAATGGACTGTTTTTT.

This chain connects TRBV7-2 to TRBJ2-5, with 8 bases identical to TRBD1. With the DNA end fitting TRBJ2-7 better, the J assignment may be wrong. This CDR3 is built from 15 residues. CDR1 is SGHTA, CDR2 FQGNSA, per germline. As DNA, the CDR3 is TGTGCCAGCAGCTTAGCGGGACAGGCCTCCTACGAGCAGTACTTC. Its protein product is CASSLAGQASYEQYF.

The chain couples TRBV6-1 to TRBJ2-3; D unclear. V was pared by 2 bases and J by 4 bases, with 1 base between. Germline loops: CDR1 MNHNS, CDR2 SASEGT. The CDR3 loop spans 11 amino acids. CDR3 DNA: TGTGCCAGCAGTGAATCAGATACGCAGTATTTT. Protein: CASSESDTQYF.

This chain connects TRBV10-1 to TRBJ1-1; D is unresolved. Germline CDR1 WNHNN, CDR2 SYGVQD (reference sequence). V lost 6 bases and J 0 bases, leaving 8 bases between the germline ends. This CDR3 is 13 amino acids long. CDR3 protein: CASRATVNTEAFF. The CDR3 DNA follows: TGCGCCAGCAGAGCCACAGTGAACACTGAAGCTTTCTTT.

The V call is TRBV7-2, the J call TRBJ2-1; no firm D call. The CDR3 totals 14 residues. The germline V gene has CDR1 SGHTA and CDR2 FQGNSA. V was trimmed by 1 base and J by 8 bases, leaving 12 bases between them. CDR3: CASSLGEPPHEQFF. CDR3 sequence (DNA): TGTGCCAGCAGCTTAGGCGAGCCTCCCCATGAGCAGTTCTTC.

This rearrangement joins TRBV11-3 to TRBJ2-2; TRBD2 matches at 9 bases. V shed 5 bases and J 3 bases; nucleotides not matched to a gene: 16. CDR3 length: 19 residues. The germline V gene has CDR1 SGHNT and CDR2 YENEEA. In DNA, the CDR3 is TGTGCCAGCAGCGGACCCCCCCTCTCGCGGGGGGGGGACACCGGGGAGCTGTTTTTT. Encoded protein: CASSGPPLSRGGDTGELFF. Variable domain in full (rest from reference TRBV11-3 and TRBJ2-2): EAGVVQSPRYKIIEKKQPVAFWCNPISGHNTLYWYLQNLGQGPELLIRYENEEAVDDSQLPKDRFSAERLKGVDSTLKIQPAELGDSAVYLCASSGPPLSRGGDTGELFFGEGSRLTVL.

J is TRBJ2-3 and V is TRBV30, with TRBD2 matching 7 bases. J was trimmed by 6 bases and V by 4 bases; bases with no gene match: 13. Per the germline V gene, CDR1 is GTSNPN and CDR2 is SVGIG (reference sequence). The CDR3 is made up of 15 amino acids. The CDR3 DNA follows: TGTGCCTGGAAAGTGCGGGGGACCAGCCTGGATACGCAGTATTTT. Amino acids: CAWKVRGTSLDTQYF.

For this clone: Compared with germline, one end of the junction differs, possibly owing to a read error. This rearrangement joins TRBV4-1 to TRBJ2-7; D might be TRBD2 (5 bases). CDR3 length: 13 amino acids. Germline CDR1 and CDR2: MGHRA and YSYEKL. In nucleotides, the CDR3 is TGCGCCAGCAGCCAAGAGTCATACGGGGTATCTTTTTTC. As protein: CASSQESYGVSFF.